These T cell receptor beta chains were read from a single sample in a study of T cell repertoires in cytomegalovirus infection. TCRdb called the reads again in MiXCR, with one record for every CDR3 protein. The sample lists some 590,000 distinct CDR3 sequences, 35% to 50% seen once, with around 48% in the top ten. These receptors' antigens are unknown. The sample was cultured PBMCs, taken from culture after CMV antigen stimulation. Source of these receptors: a human donor in good health (CMV status not recorded). Some clones in this sample may be carry-over from other donors' samples. Both conserved end residues are part of each CDR3. The D gene is left open where the match is weak. Clone size is not always given. Where it is, it says once, few, many or a class for expanded clones.

abundance,v_gene,d_gene,j_gene,CDR3nt,CDR3aa
-,TRBV19,-,TRBJ1-6,TGTGCCAGTAAAGACTTTGTTCAGGGGCTCAATTCACCCCTCCACTTT,CASKDFVQGLNSPLHF
-,TRBV10-3,TRBD2,TRBJ2-7,TGTGCCATCACCCGGACTAGCGGAGGTGGCTACGAGCAGTACTTC,CAITRTSGGGYEQYF
few,TRBV4-1,TRBD2,TRBJ2-3,TGCGCCAGCAGCCAAGGTGGCGGGAGACGTGATACGCAGTATTTT,CASSQGGGRRDTQYF
-,TRBV20-1,-,TRBJ1-1,TGCAGTCCCTCTTCGGGGGCTGAAGCTTTCTTT,CSPSSGAEAFF
-,TRBV19,-,TRBJ2-3,TGTGCCAGTAGCACGAATCGTGGGGATACGCAGTATTTT,CASSTNRGDTQYF
few,TRBV12-3/TRBV12-4,TRBD1,TRBJ2-7,TGTGCCACCAGGCCCAAACAGGGGCTCTACGAGCAGTACTTC,CATRPKQGLYEQYF
once,TRBV7-6,-,TRBJ2-5,TGTGCCAGCAGCTTAGTGCAGGTCGCGGCACAAGAGACCCAGTACTTC,CASSLVQVAAQETQYF
many,TRBV11-2,-,TRBJ2-7,TGTGCCAGCAGCTTAGGCGGGCTATACGAGCAGTACTTC,CASSLGGLYEQYF
few,TRBV5-5,TRBD1,TRBJ2-7,TGTGCCAGCCTGAAGGACAGGACCTACGAGCAGTACTTC,CASLKDRTYEQYF
-,TRBV19,TRBD2,TRBJ2-1,TGTGCCAGTAGTACTCCACGACTAGCGGGAGTTGAGCAGTTCTTC,CASSTPRLAGVEQFF
few,TRBV7-6,-,TRBJ2-6,TGTGCCAGCAGCTTACCTATACTAACTGGGGCCAACGTCCTGACTTTC,CASSLPILTGANVLTF
few,TRBV7-2,-,TRBJ1-1,TGTGCCAGCAGCTTAAATGTAGAGACTGAAGCTTTCTTT,CASSLNVETEAFF
-,TRBV28,-,TRBJ2-2,TGTGCCAGCAGAGGGGTCCACGGGGAGCTGTTTTTT,CASRGVHGELFF
few,TRBV7-9,-,TRBJ2-6,TGTGCCAGCAGCCCCGCAGGGCTCTTCTCTGGGGCCAACGTCCTGACTTTC,CASSPAGLFSGANVLTF
-,TRBV15,TRBD2,TRBJ2-1,TGTGCCACCAGCTACCGACTAGCGGGGACAAATGAGCAGTTCTTC,CATSYRLAGTNEQFF
-,TRBV12-3/TRBV12-4,-,TRBJ2-1,TGTGCCAGTTGTCCGACAGTGGCTTACAATGAGCAGTTCTTC,CASCPTVAYNEQFF
-,TRBV5-1,-,TRBJ1-2,TGCGCCAGCAGCTCAGACCGAGGGGGTCGCTTTGGCTACACCTTC,CASSSDRGGRFGYTF
-,TRBV12-5,-,TRBJ2-1,TGTGCTAGTGGGGAGGAGCATGAGCAGTTCTTC,CASGEEHEQFF
-,TRBV6-9,-,TRBJ2-7,TGTGCCAGCAGCCTAGCAGCGGTCGATGTCTACGAGCAGTACTTC,CASSLAAVDVYEQYF
-,TRBV7-2,-,TRBJ2-1,TGTGCCGGAGGGGTTAGCCCCTTTGAGCAGTTCTTC,CAGGVSPFEQFF
-,TRBV7-6,TRBD1,TRBJ2-1,TGTGCCAGCAGCTCCGGGACAGGCGACCTGTTCTTC,CASSSGTGDLFF
-,TRBV20-1,-,TRBJ1-5,TGCAGTGCCAAGAGGCAGGGACGTAATCAGCCCCAGCATTTT,CSAKRQGRNQPQHF
few,TRBV6-6,-,TRBJ1-1,TGTGCCAGCAGTTACCTTAACAGCCCGAACACTGAAGCTTTCTTT,CASSYLNSPNTEAFF
few,TRBV6-2/TRBV6-3,-,TRBJ2-1,TGTGCCAGCAATACCCCTGGCTACAATGAGCAGTTCTTC,CASNTPGYNEQFF
-,TRBV5-6,-,TRBJ1-1,TGTGCCAGCAGCTTGGCCACCTGGGAGGACACTGAAGCTTTCTTT,CASSLATWEDTEAFF
-,TRBV19,-,TRBJ2-6,TGTGCCAGTAGTCGCCGGGGTTCCGGGGCCAACGTCCTGACTTTC,CASSRRGSGANVLTF
-,TRBV7-4,TRBD2,TRBJ2-5,TGTGCCAGCAGTGCAGCGGGGGGCCCCCACCAAGAGACCCAGTACTTC,CASSAAGGPHQETQYF
few,TRBV7-9,-,TRBJ2-3,TGTGCCAGCAGACCCGCTAGCGGCACAGATACGCAGTATTTT,CASRPASGTDTQYF
-,TRBV6-6,-,TRBJ1-5,TGTGCCAGCAACCGGGTCCTAGGGAGTAGCAATCAGCCCCAGCATTTT,CASNRVLGSSNQPQHF
-,TRBV6-2/TRBV6-3,-,TRBJ2-5,TGTGCCAGCAGTAGGAGGGACACACAAGAGACCCAGTACTTC,CASSRRDTQETQYF
once,TRBV20-1,TRBD2,TRBJ2-1,TGCAGTGCTAGAGATATTACTAGCGGGGGGGGGGATGAGCAGTTCTTC,CSARDITSGGGDEQFF
-,TRBV29-1,-,TRBJ1-2,TGCAGCGTTGCCAGGCCTGATGGCTACACCTTC,CSVARPDGYTF
-,TRBV7-2,-,TRBJ2-1,TGTGCCAGCAGCTTAGGGCTGGGTGGGCACAATGAGCAGTTCTTC,CASSLGLGGHNEQFF
-,TRBV10-3,TRBD1,TRBJ1-4,TGTGCCATCCGAGACAGGGGGTTCGAAAAACTGTTTTTT,CAIRDRGFEKLFF
few,TRBV7-2,TRBD1,TRBJ2-7,TGTGCCAGCAGCCCGAGACAGGGGGTGTACGAGCAGTACTTC,CASSPRQGVYEQYF
-,TRBV10-3,-,TRBJ1-2,TGTGCCATCAGTGACTCGGGGGGCGACTATGGCTACACCTTC,CAISDSGGDYGYTF
few,TRBV7-8,TRBD2,TRBJ2-1,TGTGCCAGCAGCTTAGCGCTGGGACTAGCGGGGGACCATGAGCAGTTCTTC,CASSLALGLAGDHEQFF
-,TRBV7-2,-,TRBJ1-5,TGTGCCAGCAGCTTAGGACGGGGCAGGGATCAGCCCCAGCATTTT,CASSLGRGRDQPQHF
once,TRBV7-2,-,TRBJ2-2,TGTGCCAGCAGCTTAATGGGGGAAAACGGGGAGCTGTTTTTT,CASSLMGENGELFF
-,TRBV6-6,-,TRBJ2-7,TGTGCCAGCAGTCTCTTCGAACCCTACGAGCAGTACTTC,CASSLFEPYEQYF
-,TRBV4-1,TRBD1,TRBJ1-4,TGCGCCAGCAGCCAAGAAGTCTGGGAGACAGGGAGGGGGCTGTTTTTT,CASSQEVWETGRGLFF
-,TRBV7-2,-,TRBJ1-1,TGTGCCAGCAGCTCGGTTAGGTGGTCGAACACTGAAGCTTTCTTT,CASSSVRWSNTEAFF